This record concerns one TCR beta chain sequence. CDR3 length: 13 amino acids. Germline V gene lookup returns CDR1 SGHAT and CDR2 FQNNGV. V shed 5 bases and J shed 8 bases, with 12 bases lying between them. In the library, individual cDNA molecules carried attached unique molecular identifiers. TCRdb reanalysed the 5' RACE reads using MiXCR and keeps one entry per CDR3 protein. The table records 50,000 to 70,000 distinct CDR3 sequences, roughly 7.7% of them present only once. This sample is drawn from a study of early T cells in non-severe SARS-CoV-2 infection. Study-level information: Alpha and beta chains were unpaired, from unsorted whole-blood bulk RNA.

The sequenced material came from whole blood. The chain employs TRBV11-2 and TRBJ1-4; D unclear. The sequence was obtained from an adult who was a healthcare worker with PCR-confirmed SARS-CoV-2 infection or an uninfected control (not recorded which). The CDR3 DNA reads as TGTGCCAGCAGCCGGTCCGAGGGAGAAAAACTGTTTTTT. It encodes CASSRSEGEKLFF.